By share of the sample, the clone carrying this T cell receptor beta chain is medium-sized. Its antigen remains unknown. The TRBV12-4/TRBJ1-2 clonotypes were amplified using barcode primers with ligated adaptors. TCRdb reprocessed the multiplex PCR reads via MiXCR and lists one record per CDR3 protein. The table includes around 2,600 distinct CDR3 sequences, about 4.4% detected once. Trimming at V came to 5 bases and at J to 1 base, leaving 10 bases not matched to a gene. The CDR3 is made up of 16 amino acids. General observations from the study: Under 2% of tumor Treg sequences matched blood Tregs or memory cells. Tumor Treg TCRs overlapped most with tumor naive CD4+ cells. Tumor memory CD4+ T cell TCR gene usage clustered with blood and lymph node memory CD4+ cells and lymph node naive CD4+ cells.

The clonotype was recovered from a female donor with breast cancer. Sequenced: naive CD4+ T cells sorted from blood. Described subset: naive CD4+ T cells, CD4+CD45RA+CD25-. The V and J genes are TRBV12-3 or TRBV12-4 and TRBJ1-2, with 7 bases aligning to TRBD1. As DNA, the CDR3 is TGTGCCAGCAGTCTCAGCCGGGACAGTCGTAACTATGGCTACACCTTC. Protein: CASSLSRDSRNYGYTF.